This T cell receptor beta chain was identified during a study of vaccination and CD4 T cells after COVID-19. Study details: Overlapping spike pools from SARS-CoV-2 and HCoV-NL63, HCoV-OC43 and HCoV-229E served as culture stimuli.

Treatment described: approximately 11-day PBMC culture with coronavirus spike peptide pools or control peptides (ViraFEST assay). In this sample, this clonotype turned up a few times. Its antigen is still unknown. Sequencing of DNA taken from cultured CD4+ T cells relied on the Oncomine TCR Beta short-read assay. MiXCR was run by TCRdb on the PCR reads, yielding one entry per CDR3 protein. The data contain under 15,000 distinct CDR3 sequences, around three fifths of them singletons. Trimming removed 6 bases from V and 2 bases from J; junction bases left unmatched: 6. The CDR3 extends over 15 amino acids.

This clonotype was sampled from a human donor who had recovered from COVID-19. Sample: CD4+ T cells from blood, cultured in vitro. The genes are TRBV12-3 or TRBV12-4 and TRBJ2-2; 7 nucleotides agree with TRBD2. CDR3 DNA: TGTGCCAGCAGAGCTAGCGGAGGAAACACCGGGGAGCTGTTTTTT. It yields the protein CASRASGGNTGELFF.